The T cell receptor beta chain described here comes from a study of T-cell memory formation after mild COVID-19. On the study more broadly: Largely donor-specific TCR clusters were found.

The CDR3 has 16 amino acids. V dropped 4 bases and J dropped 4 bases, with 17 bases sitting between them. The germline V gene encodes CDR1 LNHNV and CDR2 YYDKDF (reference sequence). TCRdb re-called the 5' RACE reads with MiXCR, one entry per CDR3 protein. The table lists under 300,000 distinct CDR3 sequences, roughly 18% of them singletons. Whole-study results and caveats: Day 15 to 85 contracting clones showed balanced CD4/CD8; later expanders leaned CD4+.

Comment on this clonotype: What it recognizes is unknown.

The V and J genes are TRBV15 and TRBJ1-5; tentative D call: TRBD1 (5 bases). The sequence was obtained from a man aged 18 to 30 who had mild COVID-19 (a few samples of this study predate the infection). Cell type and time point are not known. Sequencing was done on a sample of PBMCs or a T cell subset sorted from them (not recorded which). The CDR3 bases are TGTGCCACCAGCACCGACAGCGCTCATCGGAATCAGCCCCAGCATTTT. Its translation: CATSTDSAHRNQPQHF.